One and the same sample provided the 21 T cell receptor beta chains below, sequenced in a study of blood T cell repertoires in COVID-19. Repertoires were generated with immunoSEQ multiplex PCR, while TCRdb's copy carries only in-frame clones and drops some. The top ten hold 15% to 20% of the sample, which has 150,000 to 200,000 clones, more than 90% seen once. Material: peripheral blood. All receptors come from a man in his sixties with active or convalescent COVID-19.

The chain is built from TRBV10-1 and TRBJ1-1; D not resolved. The CDR3 has 16 amino acids. Trimming removed 6 bases at V and 4 bases at J, with 21 bases between. CDR1 WNHNN and CDR2 SYGVQD come from the germline V gene (reference sequence). In DNA, the CDR3 is TGCGCCAGCAGCCGGGAGCCGAGCTCTTTGGGCACTGAAGCTTTCTTT. This gives the protein CASSREPSSLGTEAFF.

This chain uses TRBV7-8 with TRBJ2-5; D is unresolved. The V and J ends lost 10 bases and 2 bases respectively, with 23 bases between them. The CDR3 contains 16 residues. Germline V gene data show CDR1 as SGHVS and CDR2 as FQNEAQ. CDR3 protein: CATHFPFRLGQETQYF. Written as DNA, the CDR3 is TGTGCCACTCATTTCCCTTTCAGGTTGGGTCAAGAGACCCAGTACTTC. The full variable domain, in which reference TRBV7-8 and TRBJ2-5 provide the parts outside the CDR3, is GAGVSQSPRYKVAKRGQDVALRCDPISGHVSLFWYQQALGQGPEFLTYFQNEAQLDKSGLPSDRFFAERPEGSVSTLKIQRTQQEDSAVYLCATHFPFRLGQETQYFGPGTRLLVL.

This clone appeared a single time. The chain joins TRBV2 to TRBJ2-6; the D gene is possibly TRBD1 (6 bases). In germline, CDR1 is SNHLY, CDR2 FYNNEI. The CDR3 has 17 residues. Trimming took off 5 bases at V and 1 base at J, with 15 bases between the two ends. The chain's CDR3 is CASSSTGSVSGANVLTF. In nucleotides, the CDR3 is TGTGCCAGCAGTTCGACAGGAAGTGTATCTGGGGCCAACGTCCTGACTTTC.

The rearrangement joins TRBV7-2 to TRBJ1-1; TRBD1 matches at 10 bases. The CDR3 is made up of 16 amino acids. Germline V gives CDR1 SGHTA, CDR2 FQGNSA. Trimming took 3 bases from V and 14 from J; bases not matched to a gene: 18. This chain's CDR3 is CASSFDYDRDRGRRFF. The CDR3 DNA reads as TGTGCCAGCAGCTTCGACTACGACCGGGACAGGGGAAGGCGATTCTTT. Full variable domain (rest looked up from reference TRBV7-2 and TRBJ1-1): GAGVSQSPSNKVTEKGKDVELRCDPISGHTALYWYRQSLGQGLEFLIYFQGNSAPDKSGLPSDRFSAERTGGSVSTLTIQRTQQEDSAVYLCASSFDYDRDRGRRFFGQGTRLTVV.

Concerning this clone: Other DNA sequences in this specimen translate into the identical CDR3. This rearrangement joins TRBV10-2 to TRBJ2-7; 7 bases map to TRBD2. V lost 8 bases, J lost 2 bases, and 6 bases stayed unmatched. CDR3 length equals 13 residues. Looked up from germline, CDR1 is WSHSY and CDR2 is SAAADI. CDR3 sequence: CASRTSGTYEQYF. CDR3 in DNA: TGCGCCAGCCGGACTAGTGGTACCTACGAGCAGTACTTC.

Only one count was recorded for this clone. The chain recombines TRBV7-9 with TRBJ2-7; 7 bases match TRBD2. The germline V gene has CDR1 SEHNR and CDR2 FQNEAQ (reference sequence). Germline trimming cut 5 bases from V and 4 bases from J; bases unmatched to any gene: 8. This CDR3 is 14 amino acids long. In DNA, the CDR3 is TGTGCCAGCAGCCTAAGCGGGGTTTTATACGAGCAGTACTTC. Translation: CASSLSGVLYEQYF.

The sample holds one count of this clone. The chain joins TRBV5-1 to TRBJ2-3; D is uncertain. The germline V and J ends were trimmed by 0 bases and 1 base, with 3 bases remaining between them. Germline values: CDR1 SGHRS, CDR2 YFSETQ. The CDR3 is 13 residues long. The CDR3 is CASSLAGTDTQYF. The CDR3 bases are TGCGCCAGCAGCTTGGCCGGCACAGATACGCAGTATTTT.

The gene calls are TRBV6-5 and TRBJ1-4; TRBD1 might be the D (6 bases). The CDR3 is made up of 14 amino acids. Germline V gene lookup returns CDR1 MNHEY and CDR2 SVGAGI. V dropped 4 bases and J dropped 9 bases, with 15 bases sitting between them. CDR3: CASSLAQGSQKLFF. The CDR3 bases are TGTGCCAGCAGTTTAGCTCAGGGGAGTCAAAAACTGTTTTTT.

The table lists this clone with a count of one. The chain carries TRBV7-8 and TRBJ2-7, with D perhaps matching TRBD2 (5 bases). Trimming removed 1 base at V and 4 bases at J, with 8 bases between. This CDR3 has 13 amino acids. Germline V gene sequence: CDR1 SGHVS, CDR2 FQNEAQ. CDR3: CASSLEDYYEQYF. The CDR3 nucleotides are TGTGCCAGCAGCTTAGAAGACTATTACGAGCAGTACTTC.

This chain uses TRBV6-2 or TRBV6-3 with TRBJ1-5; D is perhaps TRBD1 (5 bases). Looked up from germline, CDR1 is MNHEY and CDR2 is SVGEGT. Deletions cut 0 bases from V and 4 bases from J, with 7 bases between. The CDR3 is 14 amino acids. The CDR3: CASSYSTENQPQHF. The CDR3 bases are TGTGCCAGCAGTTACTCGACAGAGAATCAGCCCCAGCATTTT.

The rearrangement links TRBV5-1 to TRBJ2-5; TRBD2 matches 16 bases. The CDR3 has 16 residues. The ends lost 3 bases at V and 5 bases at J; junction bases unmatched: 4. The V gene's germline CDR1 is SGHRS and CDR2 YFSETQ. CDR3 bases: TGCGCCAGCAGCTCGGGACTAGCGGGAGGGAGGGAGACCCAGTACTTC. Amino acids: CASSSGLAGGRETQYF.

The chain couples TRBV14 to TRBJ2-7; 14 bases are a match to TRBD2. The CDR3 length is 15 residues. The V gene end was trimmed by 6 bases and the J gene end by 4 bases; junction bases not matched to a gene: 5. Germline V gives CDR1 SGHDN, CDR2 FVKESK. CDR3 protein: CASSRLAGGPYEQYF. CDR3 in DNA: TGTGCCAGCAGTCGACTAGCGGGAGGGCCATACGAGCAGTACTTC.

V usage is TRBV20-1 and J usage is TRBJ1-2; D may be TRBD1 (6 bases). The ends were cut back, 3 bases at V and 12 bases at J, with 14 bases in the middle. CDR1 and CDR2 (germline): DFQATT, SNEGSKA (reference sequence). The CDR3 totals 11 residues. CDR3 coding DNA: TGCAGTGCTAGCGCCTCGGGGGGCCACACCTTC. This translates into CSASASGGHTF.

V is TRBV9 and J is TRBJ1-5, with TRBD1 matching 7 bases. CDR3 length: 15 residues. V shed 0 bases, J shed 5 bases, and the junction held 5 bases outside the gene matches. In germline, CDR1 is SGDLS, CDR2 YYNGEE. The CDR3 DNA reads TGTGCCAGCAGCGTAGGACAGGGAAAGGATCAGCCCCAGCATTTT. It specifies CASSVGQGKDQPQHF.

This chain links TRBV18 with TRBJ2-5, with 7 bases that match TRBD2. The germline CDR1 and CDR2 sequences are KGHSH and LQKENI. The CDR3 is made up of 15 amino acids. V shed 0 bases and J 6 bases; nucleotides not matched to a gene: 7. The CDR3 DNA sequence: TGTGCCAGCTCACCACCGGGAGGGTATTCTAAGACCCAGTACTTC. It yields the protein CASSPPGGYSKTQYF. Full variable domain (missing parts from reference TRBV18 and TRBJ2-5): NAGVMQNPRHLVRRRGQEARLRCSPMKGHSHVYWYRQLPEEGLKFMVYLQKENIIDESGMPKERFSAEFPKEGPSILRIQQVVRGDSAAYFCASSPPGGYSKTQYFGPGTRLLVL.

A few counts support this clone. The chain is built from TRBV5-4 and TRBJ2-1, with D unresolved. The ends were cut back, 5 bases at V and 5 bases at J, with 8 bases in the middle. The CDR3 is 12 amino acids. Per germline, CDR1 SGHNT and CDR2 YYREEE (reference sequence). The CDR3 sequence: CASRRGHNEQFF. The CDR3 DNA is TGTGCCAGCAGACGAGGCCACAATGAGCAGTTCTTC.

The gene calls are TRBV5-4 and TRBJ1-1; D gene uncertain. The ends were cut back, 6 bases at V and 0 bases at J, with 15 bases in the middle. Germline V lookup: CDR1 SGHNT, CDR2 YYREEE (reference sequence). This CDR3 region has 15 residues. The CDR3 region has the DNA TGTGCCAGCACCTCCACGGAGACCATGAACACTGAAGCTTTCTTT. As protein: CASTSTETMNTEAFF.

This clone was detected once. The chain employs TRBV7-2 and TRBJ1-1; D is possibly TRBD1 (5 bases). Germline CDR1 SGHTA, CDR2 FQGNSA. V lost 4 bases and J 0 bases, leaving 12 bases between the germline ends. CDR3 size: 15 residues. The CDR3 coding sequence is TGTGCCAGCAGCTGGAGCGACAGCTTGAACACTGAAGCTTTCTTT. This codes for CASSWSDSLNTEAFF. Full variable domain (outside the CDR3, taken from reference TRBV7-2 and TRBJ1-1): GAGVSQSPSNKVTEKGKDVELRCDPISGHTALYWYRQSLGQGLEFLIYFQGNSAPDKSGLPSDRFSAERTGGSVSTLTIQRTQQEDSAVYLCASSWSDSLNTEAFFGQGTRLTVV.

This rearrangement joins TRBV29-1 to TRBJ2-5, with TRBD2 matching 10 bases. The CDR3 is made up of 15 amino acids. V shed 4 bases, J shed 4 bases, and the junction held 9 bases outside the gene matches. Looked up from germline, CDR1 is SQVTM and CDR2 is ANQGSEA. The DNA of the CDR3 is TGCAGCGTTGTCGGTAGCGGGGGGTATGGAGAGACCCAGTACTTC. Translation gives CSVVGSGGYGETQYF. Using reference TRBV29-1 and TRBJ2-5 for the parts outside the CDR3, the full variable domain is SAVISQKPSRDICQRGTSLTIQCQVDSQVTMMFWYRQQPGQSLTLIATANQGSEATYESGFVIDKFPISRPNLTFSTLTVSNMSPEDSSIYLCSVVGSGGYGETQYFGPGTRLLVL.

The rearrangement links TRBV6-4 to TRBJ2-1; D is perhaps TRBD2 (6 bases). V was cut by 4 bases and J by 0 bases, with 16 bases left in between. Germline-derived CDR1 and CDR2 are MRHNA and SNTAGT. The CDR3 spans 17 residues. In nucleotides, the CDR3 is TGTGCCAGCAGTGCGGACTATTCCCTGGGCTCCTACAATGAGCAGTTCTTC. This gives the protein CASSADYSLGSYNEQFF.

V usage is TRBV7-7 and J usage is TRBJ1-3, with D unclear. CDR1 and CDR2 from the germline V gene are SSHAT and FNYEAQ (reference sequence). With 5 bases removed from V and 0 bases from J, the gap between germline ends came to 14 bases. CDR3 length: 16 amino acids. As DNA, the CDR3 is TGTGCCAGCAGCGCTCAGGACGGGAGCTCTGGAAACACCATATATTTT. The encoded protein is CASSAQDGSSGNTIYF.